These 21 T cell receptor beta chains were all obtained from the same sample, sequenced in a study of T cell changes during pregnancy in multiple sclerosis. Measured with immunoSEQ multiplex PCR; TCRdb has only the in-frame clones, and not every one. Among over 50,000 clones listed, about 90% were seen once. The sequences come from peripheral blood, collected in the third trimester of pregnancy. The receptors shown here come from a female donor in good health, enrolled as a control in a pregnancy study.

This chain links TRBV2 with TRBJ2-5, with D possibly matching TRBD1 (5 bases). The CDR3 is 14 residues long. Germline assignment: CDR1 SNHLY and CDR2 FYNNEI. Trimming took off 6 bases at V and 5 bases at J, with 16 bases between the two ends. The DNA for the CDR3 is TGTGCCAGCAGAGACGTAGGGGCCGGGGAGACCCAGTACTTC. As protein: CASRDVGAGETQYF.

The chain links TRBV5-1 to TRBJ1-2; the D gene is possibly TRBD1 (6 bases). The germline V gene encodes CDR1 SGHRS and CDR2 YFSETQ. With 2 bases removed from V and 6 bases from J, the gap between germline ends came to 11 bases. The CDR3 consists of 13 residues. The CDR3 DNA reads as TGCGCCAGCAGCTTCGCAGGGGTAAATGGCTACACCTTC. Protein: CASSFAGVNGYTF.

The chain couples TRBV4-3 to TRBJ2-3; D gene unclear. V gave up 4 bases and J gave up 1 base, with 6 bases separating them. The CDR3 sequence is 13 residues long. The germline V gene has CDR1 LGHNA and CDR2 YSLEER. CDR3 in amino acids: CASSLIRTDTQYF. The CDR3 region has the DNA TGCGCCAGCAGCCTCATTCGCACAGATACGCAGTATTTT.

This rearrangement joins TRBV7-9 to TRBJ1-5; no firm D call. This CDR3 has 14 amino acids. V dropped 6 bases and J dropped 1 base, with 10 bases sitting between them. In germline, CDR1 is SEHNR, CDR2 FQNEAQ (reference sequence). The CDR3 nucleotides read TGTGCCAGCAGTCAACGAGGGAGCAATCAGCCCCAGCATTTT. Protein product: CASSQRGSNQPQHF.

The chain combines TRBV4-3 with TRBJ1-2; 8 nucleotides match TRBD1. With V trimmed by 3 bases and J by 5 bases, 11 bases remained unmatched. The germline V gene encodes CDR1 LGHNA and CDR2 YSLEER. The CDR3 loop spans 16 amino acids. DNA of the CDR3: TGCGCCAGCAGCCACCGGACAGGGCGGGGGGGGTATGGCTACACCTTC. This translates into CASSHRTGRGGYGYTF.

The chain couples TRBV27 to TRBJ1-2, with 8 bases identical to TRBD1. V lost 8 bases to trimming and J lost 8 bases; unmatched junction nucleotides: 19. This CDR3 is 16 amino acids long. The germline gives CDR1 MNHEY, CDR2 SMNVEV (reference sequence). In DNA form, the CDR3 reads TGTGCCAGCGTTGCCCTTTTGGCAGGGGGCGTTAGGGGCTACACCTTC. Translated, it gives CASVALLAGGVRGYTF.

V and J are TRBV7-3 and TRBJ2-1; the D is unclear. The CDR3 covers 16 residues. The V end was cut by 5 bases, the J end by 0 bases, with 14 bases between. Germline CDR1 and CDR2: SGHTA and FQGTGA. CDR3 bases: TGTGCCAGCAGCCCTAACAGCCAATCCTCCTACAATGAGCAGTTCTTC. Its translation is CASSPNSQSSYNEQFF.

This clone was observed once. V and J are TRBV7-9 and TRBJ1-3, with 9 bases matching TRBD1. Germline-derived CDR1 and CDR2 are SEHNR and FQNEAQ (reference sequence). The CDR3 sequence is 16 residues long. J gave up 4 bases and V 5 bases, and 9 bases lay outside the gene matches. Written as DNA, the CDR3 is TGTGCCAGCAGCCAGGGACAGGGACCGAGAGGAAACACCATATATTTT. Amino acids: CASSQGQGPRGNTIYF.

V gene TRBV15 combines with J gene TRBJ1-2; D remains ambiguous. Looked up from germline, CDR1 is LNHNV and CDR2 is YYDKDF (reference sequence). V lost 9 bases, J lost 6 bases, and 14 bases lay in between. The CDR3 consists of 12 residues. The CDR3 region is CATASRADGYTF. The DNA for the CDR3 is TGTGCCACGGCCTCCCGTGCCGATGGCTACACCTTC.

The chain is built from TRBV7-2 and TRBJ2-7; 7 bases line up with TRBD2. Germline assignment: CDR1 SGHTA and CDR2 FQGNSA. Unmatched junction bases numbered 7, after V lost 3 bases and J lost 2 bases. This CDR3 has 15 residues. CDR3 sequence: CASSFEAGRAYEQYF. CDR3 DNA: TGTGCCAGCAGCTTTGAGGCAGGGAGGGCCTACGAGCAGTACTTC.

The genes are TRBV27 and TRBJ2-2; perhaps TRBD1 as D (6 bases). Trimming left V 5 bases short and J 1 base short, with 14 bases between. The CDR3 runs 16 residues. The germline V gene encodes CDR1 MNHEY and CDR2 SMNVEV (reference sequence). Written as DNA, the CDR3 is TGTGCCAGCAGTGCATCCCGGACAGTGAACACCGGGGAGCTGTTTTTT. It specifies CASSASRTVNTGELFF.

V gene TRBV27 combines with J gene TRBJ2-6; TRBD2 might be the D (6 bases). Trimming removed 6 bases at V and 4 bases at J, with 10 bases between. This CDR3 is 14 amino acids long. From germline, CDR1 is MNHEY and CDR2 SMNVEV (reference sequence). CDR3 coding DNA: TGTGCCAGCAGCACCCGGGAGGGGGCCAACGTCCTGACTTTC. Protein product: CASSTREGANVLTF. Drawing the rest from reference TRBV27 and TRBJ2-6, the complete variable domain is EAQVTQNPRYLITVTGKKLTVTCSQNMNHEYMSWYRQDPGLGLRQIYYSMNVEVTDKGDVPEGYKVSRKEKRNFPLILESPSPNQTSLYFCASSTREGANVLTFGAGSRLTVL.

The table lists this clone with a count of one. The chain links TRBV19 to TRBJ1-6; the match to TRBD1 covers 9 bases. This CDR3 region has 15 residues. Germline V gene lookup returns CDR1 LNHDA and CDR2 SQIVND (reference sequence). Trimming took 5 bases from V and 14 from J; bases not matched to a gene: 13. The CDR3 coding sequence is TGTGCCAGTAGTTCTCCGGGACAGGGACCGCGCTCCCTCCACTTT. Protein sequence: CASSSPGQGPRSLHF.

The chain couples TRBV4-3 to TRBJ2-6; D not resolved. Germline CDR1 is LGHNA and CDR2 is YSLEER. CDR3 length equals 15 residues. V lost 4 bases, J lost 4 bases, and 11 bases lay in between. The CDR3 region is CASSPARSGANVLTF. The CDR3 DNA reads TGCGCCAGCAGCCCCGCTAGGTCCGGGGCCAACGTCCTGACTTTC.

This sequence joins TRBV9 and TRBJ1-2, with TRBD1 identical over 9 bases. Trimming took 3 bases from V and 8 from J; bases not matched to a gene: 5. Germline CDR1 SGDLS, CDR2 YYNGEE. This CDR3 spans 13 amino acids. In DNA form, the CDR3 reads TGTGCCAGCAGCGGGGACAGGGCTGAGGGCTACACCTTC. The encoded protein is CASSGDRAEGYTF.

The J gene is TRBJ1-5, the V gene TRBV19; tentative D call: TRBD1 (5 bases). The CDR3 consists of 13 residues. Trimming stripped 5 bases from V and 7 bases from J, with 12 bases between. Per germline, CDR1 LNHDA and CDR2 SQIVND (reference sequence). CDR3 DNA sequence: TGTGCCAGTAGTCCTAGTGGGGGGCAGCCCCAGCATTTT. It translates to CASSPSGGQPQHF.

CDR3 loop: CASSDSLEQYF. The CDR3 region has the DNA TGTGCCAGCAGTGATAGCCTAGAGCAGTACTTC. This chain connects TRBV2 to TRBJ2-7; D is unclear. The length of the CDR3 is 11 residues. Germline V CDR1 and CDR2: SNHLY, FYNNEI. Deletions cut 3 bases from V and 7 bases from J, with 7 bases between.

The chain combines TRBV13 with TRBJ1-2; no reliable D call. The CDR3 spans 14 residues. Germline CDR1 reads PRHDT; CDR2 reads FYEKMQ (reference sequence). Trimming took 5 bases from V and 1 from J, leaving 11 bases between them. This CDR3 reads CASSRERSNYGYTF. CDR3 bases: TGTGCCAGCAGCCGAGAACGTAGTAACTATGGCTACACCTTC.

The J gene is TRBJ1-2, the V gene TRBV2; tentative D call: TRBD1 (6 bases). The CDR3 runs to 13 residues. CDR1 SNHLY and CDR2 FYNNEI come from the germline V gene. V gave up 4 bases and J gave up 7 bases, with 13 bases separating them. This chain's CDR3 is CASSAGQRTGYTF. The CDR3 DNA reads TGTGCCAGCAGTGCGGGACAAAGGACTGGCTACACCTTC.

The chain is built from TRBV7-3 and TRBJ2-3; 7 positions agree with TRBD1. J gave up 2 bases and V 5 bases, and 7 bases lay outside the gene matches. CDR3 length: 15 residues. Germline V CDR1 and CDR2: SGHTA, FQGTGA. The CDR3 protein is CASSPNRGPTDTQYF. In DNA, the CDR3 is TGTGCCAGCAGCCCTAATAGGGGGCCCACAGATACGCAGTATTTT.

The rearrangement joins TRBV9 to TRBJ2-2, with 9 bases identical to TRBD1. This CDR3 region has 19 residues. The V and J ends lost 3 bases and 7 bases, in that order; junction bases with no gene match: 19. CDR1 and CDR2 from the germline V gene are SGDLS and YYNGEE. The CDR3 is CASSGPGTGKILRDGELFF. CDR3 in DNA: TGTGCCAGCAGCGGCCCCGGGACAGGGAAGATTTTGAGGGACGGGGAGCTGTTTTTT.